This TCR beta chain was identified during a study of a mutant IDH1 vaccine in newly diagnosed glioma. In the study overall: Vaccination followed radiotherapy alone by 4-6 weeks, or accompanied temozolomide cycles. At week 35 came visit V12, and visit V13 followed at week 47.

About this clone: Its antigen is not known.

Germline CDR1 SGHRS, CDR2 YFSETQ. The CDR3 covers 14 residues. J gave up 5 bases and V 2 bases, and 5 bases lay outside the gene matches. Produced via immunoSEQ multiplex PCR; TCRdb's table is partial and in-frame only. The data hold just over 60,000 clones, with roughly four fifths observed a single time. Findings of the study overall: Of the patients, about 95% had vaccine-induced immune responses.

The time point: week 47, end of study. A single vaccine dose contained 300 ug of mutant IDH1 20-mer peptide, and topical imiquimod was used with it. Patients were given eight vaccinations, scheduled in weeks 1, 3, 5, 7, 11, 15, 19 and 23. The sequencing here drew on PBMCs, taken from a glioma patient whose treatment included an IDH1 peptide vaccine. The chain carries TRBV5-1 and TRBJ2-5, with 8 positions matching TRBD1. This sequence was found in a young man with glioma. CDR3 bases: TGCGCCAGCAGCTTCTGGACAGGGAGGGAGACCCAGTACTTC. It translates to CASSFWTGRETQYF.